The present T cell receptor beta chain was sequenced within a study of PD-1 blockade in mismatch repair-deficient tumors. Study-level results: Tumor-resident clones, often absent from pretreatment blood, expanded after pembrolizumab and then contracted.

Every patient had mismatch repair deficiency by PCR or immunohistochemistry. Libraries were prepared by immunoSEQ multiplex PCR; TCRdb keeps only in-frame clonotypes and omits some of them. The table lists roughly 130,000 clones, about 88% of them singletons. Concerning this clone: Its antigen is currently unknown.

Source: peripheral blood, taken approximately 72 weeks after starting pembrolizumab. This TCR came from an adult with mismatch repair-deficient cancer.

In nucleotides, the CDR3 is TGTGCCAGCAGCCAATTGGATACGCAGTATTTT. Its translation: CASSQLDTQYF. This chain joins TRBV14 and TRBJ2-3; D not resolved. The germline V gene encodes CDR1 SGHDN and CDR2 FVKESK. This CDR3 comprises 11 residues. V lost 2 bases and J lost 6, with 3 bases in between.